The 5 T cell receptor beta chains reported below all come from one sample, sequenced in a study of blood T cell repertoires in COVID-19. Sequencing was performed with immunoSEQ multiplex PCR; in TCRdb, only in-frame clones are kept and a portion is missing. The profile shows 150,000 to 160,000 clones, about 80% of them singletons. Sequencing was done on a sample of peripheral blood. These receptors all stem from a woman aged 55-70 years with acute or convalescent COVID-19.

The genes are TRBV2 and TRBJ2-5, with 7 nucleotides matching TRBD1. After removal of 3 bases from V and 4 bases from J, the junction contained 11 bases not matched to a gene. CDR3 length: 16 amino acids. Germline loops: CDR1 SNHLY, CDR2 FYNNEI. The CDR3 spells CASSDGVSSGGETQYF. The CDR3 DNA reads TGTGCCAGCAGTGATGGGGTGTCGTCAGGGGGAGAGACCCAGTACTTC. Full variable domain (outside the CDR3, taken from reference TRBV2 and TRBJ2-5): EPEVTQTPSHQVTQMGQEVILRCVPISNHLYFYWYRQILGQKVEFLVSFYNNEISEKSEIFDDQFSVERPDGSNFTLKIRSTKLEDSAMYFCASSDGVSSGGETQYFGPGTRLLVL.

The table lists this clone with a few counts. The chain uses TRBV7-3 and TRBJ2-7, with 9 positions matching TRBD1. The CDR3 covers 14 residues. Germline V lookup: CDR1 SGHTA, CDR2 FQGTGA. With 5 bases clipped from V and 4 bases from J, the junction kept 6 bases outside the gene matches. CDR3 sequence: CASSAGGQGYEQYF. CDR3 bases: TGTGCCAGCAGCGCAGGGGGACAGGGATACGAGCAGTACTTC.

The J gene is TRBJ2-5, the V gene TRBV7-9; D perhaps matches TRBD2 (5 bases). Trimming cost V 3 bases and J 5 bases, with 10 bases left between them. CDR1 and CDR2 (germline): SEHNR, FQNEAQ (reference sequence). This CDR3 is built from 13 residues. The CDR3 sequence: CASSFLGVETQYF. Written as DNA, the CDR3 is TGTGCCAGCAGCTTCTTGGGAGTGGAGACCCAGTACTTC. Full variable domain (outside the CDR3, taken from reference TRBV7-9 and TRBJ2-5): DTGVSQNPRHKITKRGQNVTFRCDPISEHNRLYWYRQTLGQGPEFLTYFQNEAQLEKSRLLSDRFSAERPKGSFSTLEIQRTEQGDSAMYLCASSFLGVETQYFGPGTRLLVL.

The chain is built from TRBV3-1 (or the pseudogene TRBV3-2) and TRBJ2-3; TRBD2 might be the D (7 bases). The CDR3 spans 14 residues. CDR1 is LGHDT, CDR2 YNNKEL, per germline (reference sequence). The V end lost 7 bases, the J end lost 4 bases, and 15 bases lay between the germline ends. This chain's CDR3 is CASNPGGGSDTQYF. The CDR3 DNA sequence: TGTGCCAGCAACCCGGGGGGCGGCTCAGATACGCAGTATTTT.

This chain uses TRBV6-5 with TRBJ2-1; 9 nucleotides line up with TRBD2. Germline V lookup: CDR1 MNHEY, CDR2 SVGAGI. The CDR3 runs to 16 residues. After removal of 0 bases from V and 2 bases from J, the junction contained 2 bases not matched to a gene. The CDR3 loop reads CASSYSRLAAYNEQFF. CDR3 DNA sequence: TGTGCCAGCAGTTACTCGAGACTAGCGGCCTACAATGAGCAGTTCTTC.